These T cell receptor beta chains were read from a single sample in a study of identical twins. From the 5' RACE reads, TCRdb called clonotypes with MiXCR, one entry per CDR3 protein. The data contain just under 550,000 distinct CDR3 sequences, approximately 16% of them seen just once; the ten biggest clones take up more than 0.4%. These same data were also listed under a study on yellow fever vaccine responses in identical twins.

Sequencing was performed on CD4+ T cells sorted from blood. The receptors shown here come from a woman under 30 in good health. Each CDR3 is given with its conserved first and last residue. The order of the fields is D gene, J gene, V gene, clone size, CDR3 DNA, CDR3 protein. The D gene is left open where the match is weak. Size tells how often a clone was seen (once, few, many) or the class of an expanded clone, and some rows leave it out.

>TRBD1|TRBJ2-1|TRBV24-1|.
TGTGCCACCAGCCAAAGGACAGGGATCTTTAGCAATGAGCAGTTCTTC
CATSQRTGIFSNEQFF
>TRBD1|TRBJ1-1|TRBV12-5|.
TGTGCTAGTGGTTCCGGACAGGGAGTGAACACTGAAGCTTTCTTT
CASGSGQGVNTEAFF
>TRBD2|TRBJ2-7|TRBV5-1|many
TGCGCCAGCAGCTTGGGAGCGGGAGCCCTCTACGAGCAGTACTTC
CASSLGAGALYEQYF
>.|TRBJ1-3|TRBV14|.
TGTGCCAGCAGCCAATTTGGCAACACCATATATTTT
CASSQFGNTIYF
>.|TRBJ2-1|TRBV20-1|.
TGCAGTGCTAGAGTCTTCCCCGGCCACGCAGAGGAGTTCTTC
CSARVFPGHAEEFF
>.|TRBJ1-4|TRBV6-1|.
TGTGCCTCGGGACGCCCTAATGAAAAACTGTTTTTT
CASGRPNEKLFF
>.|TRBJ2-2|TRBV28|few
TGTGCCAGCAGTTACCTCCTCGCCGGGGAGCTGTTTTTT
CASSYLLAGELFF
>.|TRBJ2-5|TRBV29-1|few
TGCAGCGGTGCGGCGGGGAAAGAGACCCAGTACTTC
CSGAAGKETQYF
>TRBD1|TRBJ2-1|TRBV6-1|.
TGTGCCAGCAGAGGAACAGGGGGCGTCCACCCCTACAATGAGCAGTTCTTC
CASRGTGGVHPYNEQFF
>.|TRBJ2-7|TRBV2|once
TGTGCCAGCAGCGGGACTGCAGACTACGAGCAGTACTTC
CASSGTADYEQYF
>TRBD2|TRBJ2-5|TRBV20-1|few
TGCAGTGCTAGAGGGACTAGCGGGATCCAAGAGACCCAGTACTTC
CSARGTSGIQETQYF
>TRBD2|TRBJ2-3|TRBV20-1|few
TGCAGTGCTCCAGGACTAGCTAGCACAGATACGCAGTATTTT
CSAPGLASTDTQYF
>.|TRBJ1-1|TRBV5-1|few
TGCGCCAGCAGCTTGAGCGCAACCAACACTGAAGCTTTCTTT
CASSLSATNTEAFF
>.|TRBJ1-5|TRBV29-1|.
TGCAGCGTTGGGGAGTCTAATCAGCCCCAGCATTTT
CSVGESNQPQHF
>TRBD1|TRBJ2-5|TRBV29-1|.
TGCAGCGTTGAAAGCAGGGGGTCCAACCCGAGGACCCAGTACTTC
CSVESRGSNPRTQYF
>.|TRBJ2-7|TRBV7-9|.
TGTGCCAGCAGCTTAGCACCCGGGACGGGGAGATACGAGCAGTACTTC
CASSLAPGTGRYEQYF
>.|TRBJ1-2|TRBV12-3/TRBV12-4|.
TGTGCCAGCAGTTTTCGGGAGGCCTATGGCTACACCTTC
CASSFREAYGYTF
>TRBD2|TRBJ2-3|TRBV19|.
TGTGCCAGTAGCAAGACTAGCGGGAGAGGCACAGATACGCAGTATTTT
CASSKTSGRGTDTQYF
>.|TRBJ2-3|TRBV5-1|many
TGCGCCAGCGGGACAATGTTCACAGATACGCAGTATTTT
CASGTMFTDTQYF
>.|TRBJ1-2|TRBV10-2|few
TGCGCCAGCAGTGAGATAAGGAGTCCTAACTATGGCTACACCTTC
CASSEIRSPNYGYTF
>TRBD1|TRBJ1-6|TRBV20-1|few
TGCAGTGCCCAGACAGGGGGCTCCTATAATTCACCCCTCCACTTT
CSAQTGGSYNSPLHF
>.|TRBJ2-3|TRBV20-1|few
TGCAGTGCACCCTACGGGGTGGCAGATACGCAGTATTTT
CSAPYGVADTQYF
>.|TRBJ2-1|TRBV5-1|many
TGCGCCAGCAGTTATTCGGCTCTTGAGCAGTTCTTC
CASSYSALEQFF
>TRBD1|TRBJ1-1|TRBV6-1|few
TGTGCCAGCAGTGGGACCAGGACAGGGATCGGTGAAGCTTTCTTT
CASSGTRTGIGEAFF
>.|TRBJ2-7|TRBV11-2|few
TGTGCCAGCAGCGTCGCGGGGCCTTACGAGCAGTACTTC
CASSVAGPYEQYF
>TRBD1|TRBJ1-4|TRBV25-1|.
TGTGCCAGCACGTCAGGGGGTGAAAAACTGTTTTTT
CASTSGGEKLFF
>.|TRBJ2-5|TRBV12-3/TRBV12-4|few
TGTGCCAGCAGCCGCATGGGATACCAAGAGACCCAGTACTTC
CASSRMGYQETQYF
>TRBD1|TRBJ1-1|TRBV9|few
TGTGCCAGCAGCGTAGGAGGACAGGCTGTGGCGAACACTGAAGCTTTCTTT
CASSVGGQAVANTEAFF
>.|TRBJ1-2|TRBV5-4|few
TGTGCCAGCAGCTTGGGCCCAAGGGATACTCACCATGGGGCTTATGGCTACACCTTC
CASSLGPRDTHHGAYGYTF
>.|TRBJ2-3|TRBV4-2|many
TGTGCCAGCAGCCCCAGCGCTGGAGGGCCGAGGGACACAGATACGCAGTATTTT
CASSPSAGGPRDTDTQYF
>TRBD2|TRBJ2-2|TRBV20-1|.
TGCAGTGCGAACGGGGGGGTAAGGAACACCGGGGAGCTGTTTTTT
CSANGGVRNTGELFF